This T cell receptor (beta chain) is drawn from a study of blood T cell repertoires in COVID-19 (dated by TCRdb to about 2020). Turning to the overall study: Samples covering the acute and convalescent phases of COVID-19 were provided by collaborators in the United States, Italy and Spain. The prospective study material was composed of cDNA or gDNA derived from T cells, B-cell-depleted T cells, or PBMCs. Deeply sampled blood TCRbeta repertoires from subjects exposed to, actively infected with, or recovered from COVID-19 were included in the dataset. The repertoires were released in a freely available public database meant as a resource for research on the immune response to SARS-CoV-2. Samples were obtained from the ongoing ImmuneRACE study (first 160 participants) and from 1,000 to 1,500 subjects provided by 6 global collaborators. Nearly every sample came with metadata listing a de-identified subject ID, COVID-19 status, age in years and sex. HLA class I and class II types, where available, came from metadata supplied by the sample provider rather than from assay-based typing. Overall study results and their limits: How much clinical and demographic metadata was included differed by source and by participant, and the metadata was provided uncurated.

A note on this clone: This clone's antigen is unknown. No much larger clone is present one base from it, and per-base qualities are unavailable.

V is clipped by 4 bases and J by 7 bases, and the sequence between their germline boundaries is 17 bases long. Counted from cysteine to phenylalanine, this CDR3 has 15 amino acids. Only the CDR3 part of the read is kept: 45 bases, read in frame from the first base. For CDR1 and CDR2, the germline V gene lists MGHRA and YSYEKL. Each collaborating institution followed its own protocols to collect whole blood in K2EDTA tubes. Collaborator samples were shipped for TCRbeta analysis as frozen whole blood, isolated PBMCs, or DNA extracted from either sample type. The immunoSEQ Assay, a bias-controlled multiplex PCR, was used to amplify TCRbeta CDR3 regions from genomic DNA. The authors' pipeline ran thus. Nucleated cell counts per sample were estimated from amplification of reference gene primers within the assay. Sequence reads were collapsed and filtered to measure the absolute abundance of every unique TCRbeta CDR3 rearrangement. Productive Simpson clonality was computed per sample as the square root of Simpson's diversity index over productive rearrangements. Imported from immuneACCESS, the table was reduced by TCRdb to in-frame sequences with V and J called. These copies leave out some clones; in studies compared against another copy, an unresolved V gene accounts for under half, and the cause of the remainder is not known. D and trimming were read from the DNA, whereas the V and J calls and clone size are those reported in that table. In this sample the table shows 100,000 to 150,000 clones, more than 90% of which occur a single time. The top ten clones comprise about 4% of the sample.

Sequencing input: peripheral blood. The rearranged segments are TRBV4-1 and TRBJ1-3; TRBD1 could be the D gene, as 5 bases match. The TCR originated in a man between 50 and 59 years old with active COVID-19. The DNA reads TGCGCCAGCAGCCTCTCCTCGGGGGTGGGGAACACCATATATTTT. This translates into CASSLSSGVGNTIYF.